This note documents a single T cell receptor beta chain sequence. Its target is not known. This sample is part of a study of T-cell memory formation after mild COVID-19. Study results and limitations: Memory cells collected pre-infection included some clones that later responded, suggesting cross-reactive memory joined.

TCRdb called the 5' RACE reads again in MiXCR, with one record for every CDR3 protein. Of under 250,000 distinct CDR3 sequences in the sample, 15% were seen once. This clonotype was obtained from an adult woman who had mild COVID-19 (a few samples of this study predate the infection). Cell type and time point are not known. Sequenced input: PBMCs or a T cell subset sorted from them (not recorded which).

The CDR3 protein is CSVFGTGNTDTQYF. The CDR3 DNA is TGCAGCGTTTTCGGGACAGGGAACACAGATACGCAGTATTTT. V usage is TRBV29-1 and J usage is TRBJ2-3, with 9 bases lining up with TRBD1. Losses at the gene ends were 5 bases for V and 2 bases for J; bases not matched to a gene: 5. The V gene's germline CDR1 is SQVTM and CDR2 ANQGSEA. The CDR3 runs 14 residues.